This entry is about one T cell receptor beta chain. The data were taken from a study of blood T cell repertoires in COVID-19. The ends were cut back, 4 bases at V and 8 bases at J, with 24 bases in the middle. Germline CDR1 and CDR2: SQVTM and ANQGSEA. This CDR3 is built from 16 residues. Profiled with immunoSEQ multiplex PCR; TCRdb holds only in-frame clones, not every one. This sample has some 370,000 clones, with 83% found just once. The material sequenced was PBMCs or T cells enriched from blood (not recorded which). This receptor was obtained from a woman aged 45 to 65 who had recovered from COVID-19. The chain uses TRBV29-1 and TRBJ2-4, with D perhaps matching TRBD2 (7 bases). CDR3 nucleotides: TGCAGCGTTGGGGGGTCCAGGGGAGGGCCTGGGCACATTCAGTACTTC. Amino acid sequence: CSVGGSRGGPGHIQYF. Complete variable domain (other parts from reference TRBV29-1 and TRBJ2-4): SAVISQKPSRDICQRGTSLTIQCQVDSQVTMMFWYRQQPGQSLTLIATANQGSEATYESGFVIDKFPISRPNLTFSTLTVSNMSPEDSSIYLCSVGGSRGGPGHIQYFGAGTRLSVL.